Listed here are 4 T cell receptor beta chains from one sample, sequenced in a study of blood T cell repertoires in COVID-19. Assay: immunoSEQ multiplex PCR; the TCRdb copy retains only in-frame clones and omits some. The data contain some 150,000 clones, 84% of them singletons. The sample comprised peripheral blood. These TCRs come from a human donor with acute or convalescent COVID-19. The donor label of this sample is uncertain.

The DNA for the CDR3 is TGTGCCAGTAGTATATCTAGCCCAGGCACAGATACGCAGTATTTT. This gives the protein CASSISSPGTDTQYF. The J gene is TRBJ2-3, the V gene TRBV19, with D tentatively TRBD2 (5 bases). The CDR3 has 15 residues. Germline assignment: CDR1 LNHDA and CDR2 SQIVND (reference sequence). V gave up 2 bases and J gave up 1 base, with 10 bases separating them.

This chain connects TRBV11-3 to TRBJ2-7; TRBD2 agrees at 7 bases. Germline CDR1 is SGHNT and CDR2 is YENEEA. The CDR3 runs 13 residues. J lost 7 bases, V lost 5 bases, and 8 bases had no gene match. CDR3 nucleotides: TGTGCCAGCAGCATGGACGGGGGGAGTGAGCAGTACTTC. Protein product: CASSMDGGSEQYF.

This rearrangement joins TRBV9 to TRBJ2-5, with a weak D call TRBD2 (5 bases). This CDR3 has 13 amino acids. V was shortened by 7 bases and J by 2 bases, with 12 bases between the two germline ends. Germline V lookup: CDR1 SGDLS, CDR2 YYNGEE. The CDR3 DNA is TGTGCCAGCGGGTCGGCGGGTCAAGAGACCCAGTACTTC. Protein product: CASGSAGQETQYF.

The chain recombines TRBV13 with TRBJ2-7; maybe TRBD2 (5 bases). The CDR3 consists of 13 residues. The germline gives CDR1 PRHDT, CDR2 FYEKMQ (reference sequence). V lost 4 bases and J 7 bases, leaving 14 bases between the germline ends. The CDR3 here is CASSSRASREQYF. Written as DNA, the CDR3 is TGTGCCAGCAGCTCGAGGGCCTCTCGGGAGCAGTACTTC.